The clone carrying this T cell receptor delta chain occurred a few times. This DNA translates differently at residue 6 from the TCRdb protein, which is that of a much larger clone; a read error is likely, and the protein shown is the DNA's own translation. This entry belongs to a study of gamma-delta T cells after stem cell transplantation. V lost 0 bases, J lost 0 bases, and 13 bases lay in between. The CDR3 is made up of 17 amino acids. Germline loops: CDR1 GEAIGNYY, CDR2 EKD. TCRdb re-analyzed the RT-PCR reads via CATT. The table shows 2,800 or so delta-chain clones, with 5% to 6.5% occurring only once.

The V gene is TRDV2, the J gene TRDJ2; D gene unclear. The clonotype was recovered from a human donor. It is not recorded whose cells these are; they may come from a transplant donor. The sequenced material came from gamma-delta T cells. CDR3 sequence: CACDTFSPPALTAQLFF. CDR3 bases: TGTGCCTGTGACACCTTCAGCCCCCCAGCTTTGACAGCACAACTCTTCTTT.